This T cell receptor beta chain was identified in a study of control samples from healthy donors and cancer patients. Only in-frame clones appear in the TCRdb table, and some are missing; sequencing was by immunoSEQ multiplex PCR. The repertoire consists of around 120,000 clones, with roughly 84% occurring once and the leading ten covering over 6.5%. CDR1 is KGHDR and CDR2 is SFDVKD in the germline V gene. V dropped 6 bases and J dropped 6 bases, with 11 bases sitting between them. The CDR3 covers 13 residues. The chain joins TRBV24-1 to TRBJ2-1; the D is unclear. Specimen: blood. This TCR was sampled from a man aged 35-49 years in good health. CDR3 in DNA: TGTGCCACCAGTTTTGCAGGCCCCAATGAGCAGTTCTTC. It encodes CATSFAGPNEQFF.